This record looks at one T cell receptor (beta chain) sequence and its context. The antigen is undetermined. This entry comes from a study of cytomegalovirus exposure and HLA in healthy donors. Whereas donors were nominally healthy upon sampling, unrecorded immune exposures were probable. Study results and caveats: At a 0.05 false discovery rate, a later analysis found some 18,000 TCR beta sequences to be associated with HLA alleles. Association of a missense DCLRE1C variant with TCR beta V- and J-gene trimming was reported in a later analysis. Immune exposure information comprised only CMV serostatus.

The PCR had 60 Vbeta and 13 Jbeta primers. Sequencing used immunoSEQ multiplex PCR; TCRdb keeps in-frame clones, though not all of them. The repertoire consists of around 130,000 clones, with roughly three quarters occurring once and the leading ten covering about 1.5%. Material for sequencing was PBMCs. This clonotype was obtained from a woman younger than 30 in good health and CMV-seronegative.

The CDR3 protein is CSVDLGTGSPDTQYF. The CDR3 coding sequence is TGCAGCGTTGACCTAGGGACAGGATCACCAGATACGCAGTATTTT. The rearrangement uses TRBV29-1 and TRBJ2-3, with 8 bases matching TRBD1. Looked up from germline, CDR1 is SQVTM and CDR2 is ANQGSEA. CDR3 length equals 15 residues. V lost 3 bases and J lost 4; bases outside the gene matches: 9.